This TCR beta chain is from a study of PD-1 blockade in classical Hodgkin lymphoma. About the study: Every 2 weeks, patients had 3 mg/kg nivolumab intravenously. Findings and caveats of the study: Differences between repertoires have undefined causes, possibly disease activity or prior therapy. Baseline TCR diversity was reportedly lower in newly diagnosed patients than healthy donors. Complete responders matched newly diagnosed patients in baseline diversity.

All patients experienced relapse after autologous stem cell transplantation, and brentuximab vedotin exposure was variable. V lost 3 bases to trimming and J lost 7 bases, with 18 bases between them. The CDR3 contains 15 residues. The germline gives CDR1 ENHRY, CDR2 SYGVKD. Repertoires were generated with immunoSEQ multiplex PCR, while TCRdb's copy carries only in-frame clones and drops some. The profile shows about 98,000 clones, roughly 90% of them singletons. A remark on this clone: The antigen remains unidentified.

This specimen was peripheral blood mononuclear cells (PBMCs), taken at baseline. The rearrangement uses TRBV10-3 and TRBJ1-1; D is uncertain. The sequence came from a human donor with classical Hodgkin lymphoma. Written as DNA, the CDR3 is TGTGCCATCAGTGACGGACCCACCAAGACGGGTGAAGCTTTCTTT. Translating it yields CAISDGPTKTGEAFF.